In this sample, the clone carrying this T cell receptor beta chain turned up many times. The antigen is not known. V was trimmed by 7 bases and J by 4 bases, leaving 14 bases between them. The CDR3 is 14 residues long. The germline gives CDR1 MNHEY, CDR2 SVGEGT. The data are from a study of T cells after yellow fever vaccination. A universal primer site and UMIs were added as TCR cDNA was made by 5'RACE template switching. One entry per CDR3 protein results from TCRdb running MiXCR on the 5' RACE reads. In the table there are a few hundred thousand distinct CDR3 sequences, 3.6% of which are singletons. Findings of the study overall: Weaker, the secondary response had a peak occurring faster, on day 5 versus 15. Boosting was followed by the reappearance of most primary-vaccination clones (around 96% CD4, about 90% CD8).

The rearrangement links TRBV6-2 or TRBV6-3 to TRBJ2-1, with D perhaps given as TRBD1 or TRBD2 (5 bases each). The sequenced sample was PBMCs, obtained on the day of the yellow fever booster vaccination. This receptor was obtained from a man between 18 and 35 years old who received the YFV17D yellow fever vaccine. CDR3 protein: CASNRDPQYNEQFF. CDR3 nucleotides: TGTGCCAGCAACCGGGACCCTCAGTACAATGAGCAGTTCTTC.